One T cell receptor beta chain is described in this entry. Measured with immunoSEQ multiplex PCR; TCRdb has only the in-frame clones, and not every one. The data hold roughly 1,500,000 clones, with roughly 98.5% observed a single time. Recent vaccinations or acute infections were absent in the healthy HIV-negative adult donors. Every one of the donors was a Caucasian adult that lived in Nashville, Tennessee. This sample is drawn from a study of shared clonotypes between healthy human individuals. Looking at the study overall: Three plates each covered CD4 naive and memory; CD8 naive two, CD8 memory one.

After removal of 3 bases from V and 2 bases from J, the junction contained 3 bases not matched to a gene. The CDR3 runs 15 residues. The germline CDR1 and CDR2 sequences are KGHSH and LQKENI. Source material: naive CD4+ T cells sorted from blood. Stated subset: CD45RA+ positively selected. The sequence was obtained from a man under 40 in good health. The chain couples TRBV18 to TRBJ2-7, with 11 bases fitting TRBD1. CDR3 protein: CASSPGQGETYEQYF. CDR3 in DNA: TGTGCCAGCTCACCGGGACAGGGGGAAACCTACGAGCAGTACTTC.